This TCR beta chain was sequenced in a study of technical replicates of blood from a few donors. Judged by abundance, this clone is medium-sized. Clones were sequenced by immunoSEQ multiplex PCR, and TCRdb holds only the in-frame ones, with some missing. This table has 55,000 to 60,000 clones, just over 90% appearing once. Sequencing was performed on PBMCs. The origin of this receptor is a human donor in good health. Some clones in this sample may be carry-over from other donors' samples.

CDR3 protein: CASSMYRYYNSPLHF. CDR3 nucleotides: TGTGCCAGCAGCATGTACAGATACTATAATTCACCCCTCCACTTT. This chain joins TRBV7-9 and TRBJ1-6; D is unresolved. The germline CDR1 and CDR2 sequences are SEHNR and FQNEAQ (reference sequence). The CDR3 is 15 amino acids. The germline V and J ends were trimmed by 5 bases and 3 bases, with 11 bases remaining between them.